The 14 T cell receptor beta chains reported below all come from one sample, sequenced in a study of cytomegalovirus exposure and HLA in healthy donors. In the PCR, 60 Vbeta and 13 Jbeta primers were used. The data were produced by immunoSEQ multiplex PCR, yet TCRdb's version contains in-frame clones alone and is incomplete. The table shows more than 90,000 clones, with about 81% occurring only once. The source material was PBMCs. The source is a man aged 45-65 years in good health and CMV-seronegative.

The CDR3 DNA is TGTGCCAGCAGTCTGTATGGGACAGGGGGTGAAGGGGCCAACGTCCTGACTTTC. Its translation is CASSLYGTGGEGANVLTF. The chain uses TRBV6-4 and TRBJ2-6; TRBD1 matches at 11 bases. Per the germline V gene, CDR1 is MRHNA and CDR2 is SNTAGT. With 5 bases clipped from V and 4 bases from J, the junction kept 10 bases outside the gene matches. The CDR3 totals 18 residues.

The chain employs TRBV19 and TRBJ1-2; perhaps TRBD1 as D (5 bases). Trimming shortened V by 7 bases and J by 7 bases, and 13 bases separated the two germline ends. CDR3 length: 12 residues. Germline assignment: CDR1 LNHDA and CDR2 SQIVND (reference sequence). This CDR3 reads CASTLTGGGYTF. As DNA, the CDR3 is TGTGCCAGTACCCTTACAGGTGGTGGCTACACCTTC.

This clone has only a few counts. The rearrangement uses TRBV11-2 and TRBJ2-3, with 10 nucleotides matching TRBD2. CDR1 and CDR2 (germline): SGHAT, FQNNGV. The length of the CDR3 is 15 residues. V lost 6 bases, J lost 3 bases, and 6 bases stayed unmatched. The CDR3 DNA sequence: TGTGCCAGCAGGGAAAGGACTAGCGGAACAGATACGCAGTATTTT. It codes for CASRERTSGTDTQYF.

In DNA, the CDR3 is TGTGCCAGCAGTGTTGGGACATATGGCTACACCTTC. It specifies CASSVGTYGYTF. The rearrangement uses TRBV25-1 and TRBJ1-2; D perhaps matches TRBD1 (6 bases). Germline loops: CDR1 MGHDK, CDR2 SYGVNS. V lost 4 bases, J lost 5 bases, and 8 bases lay in between. The CDR3 sequence is 12 residues long.

The chain is built from TRBV11-2 and TRBJ2-7; 8 nucleotides match TRBD2. Germline V gene lookup returns CDR1 SGHAT and CDR2 FQNNGV. CDR3 length equals 14 residues. Trimming took 5 bases from V and 0 from J; bases not matched to a gene: 3. The CDR3 DNA reads as TGTGCCAGCAGCACCCTAGCGGGCTCCTACGAGCAGTACTTC. Its protein product is CASSTLAGSYEQYF.

The J gene is TRBJ2-5, the V gene TRBV4-1; 9 positions match TRBD1. The trim removed 0 bases at V and 6 bases at J, leaving 14 bases unmatched. The germline V gene encodes CDR1 MGHRA and CDR2 YSYEKL. The CDR3 loop spans 18 amino acids. The CDR3 DNA sequence: TGCGCCAGCAGCCAAGATCAGGGTGGAGGACAGGGGCGAAAGACCCAGTACTTC. The encoded protein is CASSQDQGGGQGRKTQYF.

The rearrangement joins TRBV5-1 to TRBJ2-5; 8 bases line up with TRBD1. Germline V gives CDR1 SGHRS, CDR2 YFSETQ. This CDR3 is 15 amino acids long. The J segment lost 4 bases and the V segment lost 2 bases, leaving 7 bases of the junction unmatched. The CDR3 sequence is CASSFDRGRAETQYF. The CDR3 DNA reads as TGCGCCAGCAGCTTCGACAGGGGTAGAGCAGAGACCCAGTACTTC.

This rearrangement joins TRBV27 to TRBJ2-7; D call uncertain. The CDR3 spans 14 residues. Germline CDR1 is MNHEY and CDR2 is SMNVEV (reference sequence). Trimming shortened V by 0 bases and J by 1 base, and 7 bases separated the two germline ends. The CDR3 sequence: CASSLSGGSYEQYF. CDR3 nucleotide sequence: TGTGCCAGCAGTTTATCTGGCGGATCCTACGAGCAGTACTTC.

The chain carries TRBV6-5 and TRBJ2-7, with TRBD2 identical over 11 bases. The length of the CDR3 is 14 residues. V lost 5 bases to trimming and J lost 6 bases; unmatched junction nucleotides: 6. Looked up from germline, CDR1 is MNHEY and CDR2 is SVGAGI. The chain's CDR3 is CASSPGLAALEQYF. CDR3 DNA: TGTGCCAGCAGTCCGGGACTAGCGGCCCTCGAGCAGTACTTC.

This chain's CDR3 is CASSLPARGAGEKLFF. The CDR3 DNA sequence: TGTGCCAGCAGCTTACCTGCCAGGGGGGCTGGTGAAAAACTGTTTTTT. J is TRBJ1-4 and V is TRBV7-2; 7 bases align to TRBD1. The CDR3 totals 16 residues. The germline V gene encodes CDR1 SGHTA and CDR2 FQGNSA. V shed 2 bases and J 7 bases; nucleotides not matched to a gene: 10.

The chain employs TRBV12-2 and TRBJ1-2; TRBD1, the table's D call, lacks a check against the DNA. TRBV12-2 is marked as a pseudogene. This CDR3 contains 17 residues. Here the CDR3 DNA reads TGTGCAAGTCGTCCAGACAGGGAAGCCGGGTTTGGGGATGGCTACACCTTC. The encoded protein is CASRPDREAGFGDGYTF.

This clone appeared a few times. The rearrangement joins TRBV6-4 to TRBJ1-5; TRBD1 is a possible D gene (6 bases). The V gene lost 2 bases and the J gene lost 6 bases, with 11 bases spanning the gap. CDR1 and CDR2 (germline): MRHNA, SNTAGT. The CDR3 length is 14 residues. CDR3: CASSDRGGAQPQHF. The CDR3 region has the DNA TGTGCCAGCAGTGACAGAGGGGGGGCTCAGCCCCAGCATTTT.

This clone was seen more than once but under ten times. This sequence joins TRBV6-1 and TRBJ1-5; D gene ambiguous. Trimming left V 6 bases short and J 7 bases short, with 19 bases between. In germline, CDR1 is MNHNS, CDR2 SASEGT. This CDR3 is built from 15 residues. This CDR3 is CASREGNRGEQPQHF. DNA of the CDR3: TGTGCCAGCAGGGAGGGTAATCGGGGAGAGCAGCCCCAGCATTTT.

This clone was counted once. The chain combines TRBV18 with TRBJ1-1; D remains ambiguous. The length of the CDR3 is 15 residues. The V and J ends lost 1 base and 2 bases respectively, with 11 bases between them. Germline CDR1 is KGHSH and CDR2 is LQKENI. The CDR3 sequence is CASSPQSTVNTEAFF. The CDR3 DNA is TGTGCCAGCTCACCACAATCCACGGTTAACACTGAAGCTTTCTTT.